This TCR beta chain was identified in a study of blood T cell repertoires in COVID-19. Whole-study context: Acute-phase and convalescent COVID-19 samples originated in the United States, Italy and Spain. T cells, B-cell-depleted T cells, or PBMCs provided the cDNA or gDNA that served as material.

The CDR3 loop spans 15 amino acids. Per the germline V gene, CDR1 is MNHEY and CDR2 is SMNVEV (reference sequence). The trim removed 5 bases at V and 1 base at J, leaving 4 bases unmatched. In the original processing: Nucleated cell counts were estimated from reference gene primer amplification. TCRdb keeps only in-frame clones here, not all; method: immunoSEQ multiplex PCR. V and J calls and clone size are given by that table; D and trimming were obtained from the DNA. Of 130,000 to 150,000 clones listed, 84% are singletons. The source of this sequence is a man between 60 and 75 years old with active or convalescent COVID-19. This chain links TRBV27 with TRBJ2-1; the match to TRBD1 covers 8 bases. The sequencing sample was made of peripheral blood. The CDR3 region has the DNA TGTGCCAGCAGTCAACAGGGGGAGTCCTACAATGAGCAGTTCTTC. This translates into CASSQQGESYNEQFF.